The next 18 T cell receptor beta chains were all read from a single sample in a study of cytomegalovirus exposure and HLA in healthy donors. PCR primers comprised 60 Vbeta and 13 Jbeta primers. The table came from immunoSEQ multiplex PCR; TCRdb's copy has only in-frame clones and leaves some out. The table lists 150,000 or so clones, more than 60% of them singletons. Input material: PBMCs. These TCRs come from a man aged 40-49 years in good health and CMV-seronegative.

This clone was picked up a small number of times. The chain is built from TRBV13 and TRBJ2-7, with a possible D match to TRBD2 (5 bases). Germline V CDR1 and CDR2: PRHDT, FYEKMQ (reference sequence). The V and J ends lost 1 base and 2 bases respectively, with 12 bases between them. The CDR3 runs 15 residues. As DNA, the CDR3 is TGTGCCAGCAGCTTAGACTCGGACGGGACCTACGAGCAGTACTTC. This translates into CASSLDSDGTYEQYF.

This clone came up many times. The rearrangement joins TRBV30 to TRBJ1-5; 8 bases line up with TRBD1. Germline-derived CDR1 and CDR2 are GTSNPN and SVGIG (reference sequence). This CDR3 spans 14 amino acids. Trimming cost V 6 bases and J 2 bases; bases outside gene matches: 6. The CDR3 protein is CACQATGGNQPQHF. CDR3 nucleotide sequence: TGTGCCTGTCAGGCGACAGGGGGCAATCAGCCCCAGCATTTT.

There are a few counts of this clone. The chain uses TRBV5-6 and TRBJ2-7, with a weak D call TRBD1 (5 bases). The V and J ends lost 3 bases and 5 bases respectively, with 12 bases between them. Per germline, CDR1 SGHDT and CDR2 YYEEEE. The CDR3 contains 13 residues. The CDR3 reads CASSSDLRDEQYF. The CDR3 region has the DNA TGTGCCAGCAGCTCCGACCTCAGGGACGAGCAGTACTTC.

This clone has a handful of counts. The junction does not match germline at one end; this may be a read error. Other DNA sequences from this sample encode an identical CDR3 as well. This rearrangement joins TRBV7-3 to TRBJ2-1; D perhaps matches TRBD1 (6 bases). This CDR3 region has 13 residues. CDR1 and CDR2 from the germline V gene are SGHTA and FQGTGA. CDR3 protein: CASSLTRGNEQFF. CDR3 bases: TGTGCCAGCAGCCTAACCAGGGGAAATGAGCAGTTCTTC. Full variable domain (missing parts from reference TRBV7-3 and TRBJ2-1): GAGVSQTPSNKVTEKGKYVELRCDPISGHTALYWYRQSLGQGPEFLIYFQGTGAADDSGLPNDRFFAVRPEGSVSTLKIQRTERGDSAVYLCASSLTRGNEQFFGPGTRLTVL.

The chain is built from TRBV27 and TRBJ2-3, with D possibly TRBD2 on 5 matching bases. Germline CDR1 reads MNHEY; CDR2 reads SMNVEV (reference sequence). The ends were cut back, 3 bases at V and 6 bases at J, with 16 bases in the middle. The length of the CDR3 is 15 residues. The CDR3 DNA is TGTGCCAGCAGTTTGGCGGGTCCGGCACGGGATACGCAGTATTTT. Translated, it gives CASSLAGPARDTQYF.

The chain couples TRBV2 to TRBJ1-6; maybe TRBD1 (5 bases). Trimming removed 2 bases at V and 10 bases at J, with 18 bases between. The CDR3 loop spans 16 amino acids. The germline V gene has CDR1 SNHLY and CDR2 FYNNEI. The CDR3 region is CASSESERGSDSPLHF. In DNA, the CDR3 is TGTGCCAGCAGTGAATCGGAAAGGGGCTCAGACTCACCCCTCCACTTT.

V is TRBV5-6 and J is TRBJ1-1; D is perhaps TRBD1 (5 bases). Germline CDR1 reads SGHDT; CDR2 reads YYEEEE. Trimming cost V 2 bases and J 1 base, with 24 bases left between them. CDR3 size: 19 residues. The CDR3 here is CASSFGSGERFHKNTEAFF. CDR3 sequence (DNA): TGTGCCAGCAGCTTTGGATCGGGGGAACGCTTCCATAAGAACACTGAAGCTTTCTTT.

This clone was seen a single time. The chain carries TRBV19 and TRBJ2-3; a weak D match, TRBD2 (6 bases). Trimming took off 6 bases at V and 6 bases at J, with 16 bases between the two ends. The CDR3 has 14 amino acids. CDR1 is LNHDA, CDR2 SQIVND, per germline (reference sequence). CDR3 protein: CASSGLGGVDTQYF. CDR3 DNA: TGTGCCAGTAGCGGACTTGGCGGGGTTGATACGCAGTATTTT.

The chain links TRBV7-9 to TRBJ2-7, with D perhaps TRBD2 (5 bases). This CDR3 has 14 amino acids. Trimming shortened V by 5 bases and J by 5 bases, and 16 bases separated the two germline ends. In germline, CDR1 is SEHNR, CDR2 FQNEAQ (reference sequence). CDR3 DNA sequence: TGTGCCAGCAGCCCGAGGGTCCGAAGCGACGAGCAGTACTTC. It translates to CASSPRVRSDEQYF.

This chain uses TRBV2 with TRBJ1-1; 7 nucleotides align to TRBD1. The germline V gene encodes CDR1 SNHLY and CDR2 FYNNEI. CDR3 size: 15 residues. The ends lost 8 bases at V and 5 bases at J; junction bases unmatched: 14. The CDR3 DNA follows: TGTGCCAGCGTAAAAGGGGGCCAGGGGGAGACTGAAGCTTTCTTT. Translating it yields CASVKGGQGETEAFF.

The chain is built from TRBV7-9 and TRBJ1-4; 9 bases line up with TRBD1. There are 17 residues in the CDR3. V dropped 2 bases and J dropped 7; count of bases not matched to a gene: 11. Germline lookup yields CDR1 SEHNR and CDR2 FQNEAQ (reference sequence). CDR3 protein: CASSLNVGTGKAEKLFF. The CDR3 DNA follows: TGTGCCAGCAGCTTAAACGTCGGGACAGGGAAGGCTGAAAAACTGTTTTTT. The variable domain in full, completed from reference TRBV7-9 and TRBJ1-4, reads DTGVSQNPRHKITKRGQNVTFRCDPISEHNRLYWYRQTLGQGPEFLTYFQNEAQLEKSRLLSDRFSAERPKGSFSTLEIQRTEQGDSAMYLCASSLNVGTGKAEKLFFGSGTQLSVL.

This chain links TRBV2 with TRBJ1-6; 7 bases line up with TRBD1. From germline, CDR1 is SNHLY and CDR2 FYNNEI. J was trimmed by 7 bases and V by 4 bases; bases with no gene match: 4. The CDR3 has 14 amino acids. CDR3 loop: CASSATGWNSPLHF. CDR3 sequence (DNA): TGTGCCAGCAGTGCGACAGGGTGGAATTCACCCCTCCACTTT.

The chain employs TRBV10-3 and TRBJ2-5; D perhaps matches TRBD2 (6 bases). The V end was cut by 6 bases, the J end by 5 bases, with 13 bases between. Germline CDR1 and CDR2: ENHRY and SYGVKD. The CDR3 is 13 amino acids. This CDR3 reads CAIRSSGRETQYF. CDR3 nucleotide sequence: TGTGCCATCAGATCTTCAGGGAGGGAGACCCAGTACTTC.

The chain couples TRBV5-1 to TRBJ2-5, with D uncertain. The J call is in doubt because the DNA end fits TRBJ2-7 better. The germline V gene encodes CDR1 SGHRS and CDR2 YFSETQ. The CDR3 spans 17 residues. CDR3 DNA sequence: TGCGCCAGCAGCTTGGGATTGGGTCTACTTAGCTCCTACGAGCAGTACTTC. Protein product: CASSLGLGLLSSYEQYF.

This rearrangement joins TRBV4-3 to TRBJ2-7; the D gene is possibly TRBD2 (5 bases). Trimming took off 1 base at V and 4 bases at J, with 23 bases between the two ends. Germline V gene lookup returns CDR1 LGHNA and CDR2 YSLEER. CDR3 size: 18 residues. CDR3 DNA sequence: TGCGCCAGCAGCCAAGCCCTAGCAGGCAGACAAAAGAAGTACGAGCAGTACTTC. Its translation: CASSQALAGRQKKYEQYF.

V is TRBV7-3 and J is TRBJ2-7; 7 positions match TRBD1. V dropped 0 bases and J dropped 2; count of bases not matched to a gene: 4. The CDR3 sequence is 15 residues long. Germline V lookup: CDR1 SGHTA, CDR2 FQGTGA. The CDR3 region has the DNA TGTGCCAGCAGCTTAACCGCCGGGACAGCCTACGAGCAGTACTTC. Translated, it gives CASSLTAGTAYEQYF.

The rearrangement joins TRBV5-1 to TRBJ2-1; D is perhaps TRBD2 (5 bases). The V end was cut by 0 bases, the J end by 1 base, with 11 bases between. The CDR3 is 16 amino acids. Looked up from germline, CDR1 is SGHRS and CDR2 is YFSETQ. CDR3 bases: TGCGCCAGCAGCTTGGCCGGGGTTGTTTCCTACAATGAGCAGTTCTTC. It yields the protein CASSLAGVVSYNEQFF.

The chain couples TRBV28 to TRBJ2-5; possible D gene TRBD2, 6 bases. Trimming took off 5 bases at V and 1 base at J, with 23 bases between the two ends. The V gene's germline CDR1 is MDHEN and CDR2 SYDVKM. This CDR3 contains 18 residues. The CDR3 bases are TGTGCCAGCAGTGTGCGTACGGGGCGCCGGACTACCCAAGAGACCCAGTACTTC. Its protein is CASSVRTGRRTTQETQYF.